This entry concerns a single T cell receptor beta chain. PCR amplification relied on 60 Vbeta primers (plus 13 Jbeta primers). Libraries were prepared by immunoSEQ multiplex PCR; TCRdb keeps only in-frame clonotypes and omits some of them. The sample records 150,000 or so clones, about 75% being singletons. These data are taken from a study of cytomegalovirus exposure and HLA in healthy donors. The germline gives CDR1 SNHLY, CDR2 FYNNEI. V lost 4 bases and J lost 2, with 19 bases in between. This CDR3 is built from 17 residues. Donors were ostensibly healthy at sampling, although undocumented immune exposures were probable.

The sample consisted of PBMCs. The rearrangement links TRBV2 to TRBJ2-3; no clear D gene. This TCR derives from a female donor in good health and CMV-seronegative. The CDR3 reads CASSVPLPSTLTDTQYF. The CDR3 region has the DNA TGTGCCAGCAGTGTTCCTCTCCCGTCTACCCTCACAGATACGCAGTATTTT.